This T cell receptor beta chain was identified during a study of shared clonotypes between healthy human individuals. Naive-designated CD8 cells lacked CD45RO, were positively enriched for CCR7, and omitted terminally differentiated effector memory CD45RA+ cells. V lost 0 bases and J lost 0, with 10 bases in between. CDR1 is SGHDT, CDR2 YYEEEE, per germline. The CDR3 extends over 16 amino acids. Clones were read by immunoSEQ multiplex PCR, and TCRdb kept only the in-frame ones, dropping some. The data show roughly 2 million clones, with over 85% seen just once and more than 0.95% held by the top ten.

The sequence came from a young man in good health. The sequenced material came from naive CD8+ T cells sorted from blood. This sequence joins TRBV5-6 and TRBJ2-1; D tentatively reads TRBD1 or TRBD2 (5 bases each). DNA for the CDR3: TGTGCCAGCAGCTTGGAATGGGGGAACTCCTACAATGAGCAGTTCTTC. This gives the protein CASSLEWGNSYNEQFF.